The 29 T cell receptor beta chains listed next were all sequenced from one sample in a study of immune reconstitution after stem cell transplant in scleroderma. TCRdb itself ran the RT-PCR reads through MiXCR, one entry per CDR3 protein. The sample lists 4,500 to 7,000 distinct CDR3 sequences, around 8% occurring once. This sample was taken before or after autologous hematopoietic stem cell transplantation (not recorded which). Source of these receptors: a male donor with systemic sclerosis.

The chain uses TRBV2 and TRBJ2-7; D remains unclear. There are 13 residues in the CDR3. Germline loops: CDR1 SNHLY, CDR2 FYNNEI. V lost 7 bases and J lost 6, with 16 bases in between. The CDR3 DNA reads TGTGCCAGCACCGCGACCGAAGAGCTCGAGCAGTACTTC. It encodes CASTATEELEQYF. Using reference TRBV2 and TRBJ2-7 for the parts outside the CDR3, the full variable domain is EPEVTQTPSHQVTQMGQEVILRCVPISNHLYFYWYRQILGQKVEFLVSFYNNEISEKSEIFDDQFSVERPDGSNFTLKIRSTKLEDSAMYFCASTATEELEQYFGPGTRLTVT.

By share, this clonotype counts as medium-sized. This chain joins TRBV29-1 and TRBJ2-1; 7 bases are a match to TRBD2. Unmatched junction bases numbered 6, after V lost 4 bases and J lost 6 bases. CDR3 length: 13 amino acids. CDR1 is SQVTM and CDR2 is ANQGSEA in the germline V gene. This chain's CDR3 is CSVGGGVGNEQFF. In DNA form, the CDR3 reads TGCAGCGTTGGTGGGGGGGTTGGCAATGAGCAGTTCTTC.

The chain combines TRBV7-3 with TRBJ2-5; D might be TRBD1 or TRBD2, each matching 5 bases. Trimming stripped 5 bases from V and 5 bases from J, with 15 bases between. The germline V gene has CDR1 SGHTA and CDR2 FQGTGA. This CDR3 spans 14 amino acids. This chain's CDR3 is CASSQTGTGETQYF. The CDR3 region has the DNA TGTGCCAGCAGCCAGACCGGGACCGGGGAGACCCAGTACTTC.

This clonotype showed up just a few times. This rearrangement joins TRBV7-2 to TRBJ2-2; 9 nucleotides align to TRBD1. This CDR3 has 17 amino acids. With V trimmed by 5 bases and J by 4 bases, 11 bases remained unmatched. The germline V gene encodes CDR1 SGHTA and CDR2 FQGNSA. The CDR3 bases are TGTGCCAGCAGCCCTTTTCAGGACAGGGGTGCCACCGGGGAGCTGTTTTTT. This sequence encodes CASSPFQDRGATGELFF. Full variable domain (remainder filled in from reference TRBV7-2 and TRBJ2-2): GAGVSQSPSNKVTEKGKDVELRCDPISGHTALYWYRQSLGQGLEFLIYFQGNSAPDKSGLPSDRFSAERTGGSVSTLTIQRTQQEDSAVYLCASSPFQDRGATGELFFGEGSRLTVL.

The chain couples TRBV7-2 to TRBJ1-1; D possibly corresponds to TRBD1 (5 bases). Trimming stripped 1 base from V and 7 bases from J, with 16 bases between. The CDR3 consists of 15 residues. Germline-derived CDR1 and CDR2 are SGHTA and FQGNSA. The chain's CDR3 is CASSLEGTQESEAFF. For the CDR3, the DNA is TGTGCCAGCAGCTTAGAAGGGACGCAGGAGAGTGAAGCTTTCTTT. Based on the CDR3 plus reference TRBV7-2 and TRBJ1-1, the full variable domain is GAGVSQSPSNKVTEKGKDVELRCDPISGHTALYWYRQSLGQGLEFLIYFQGNSAPDKSGLPSDRFSAERTGGSVSTLTIQRTQQEDSAVYLCASSLEGTQESEAFFGQGTRLTVV.

Relative to its sample, this clonotype is medium-sized. The genes are TRBV28 and TRBJ2-2, with unresolved D. Germline V gene sequence: CDR1 MDHEN, CDR2 SYDVKM. V gave up 5 bases and J gave up 4 bases, with 20 bases separating them. This CDR3 is built from 17 residues. The CDR3 loop is CASSKTSPSTFTGELFF. In DNA form, the CDR3 reads TGTGCCAGCAGTAAAACCAGCCCTTCAACATTCACCGGGGAGCTGTTTTTT.

This clonotype counts as large. The gene calls are TRBV9 and TRBJ1-3, with a tentative D call TRBD1 (6 bases). Trimming took 7 bases from V and 2 from J, leaving 13 bases between them. The V gene's germline CDR1 is SGDLS and CDR2 YYNGEE. The CDR3 consists of 14 residues. The CDR3 DNA follows: TGTGCCAGCGGTGCGGGGGGCACTGGAAACACCATATATTTT. It yields the protein CASGAGGTGNTIYF.

This clonotype occurred a few times. The rearrangement uses TRBV5-1 and TRBJ1-4; D possibly corresponds to TRBD1 (5 bases). V was pared by 0 bases and J by 7 bases, with 10 bases between. Germline assignment: CDR1 SGHRS and CDR2 YFSETQ. CDR3 length: 14 residues. CDR3 loop: CASSLGQTREKLFF. The CDR3 DNA sequence: TGCGCCAGCAGCTTGGGACAGACCCGTGAAAAACTGTTTTTT.

By share of the sample, this clonotype is medium-sized. The gene calls are TRBV7-9 and TRBJ2-7; TRBD2 agrees at 8 bases. CDR3 size: 14 residues. V trimming: 5 bases; J trimming: 0 bases; junction bases outside the gene matches: 3. Germline values: CDR1 SEHNR, CDR2 FQNEAQ (reference sequence). For the CDR3, the DNA is TGTGCCAGCAGCCCCGGGGGGGCCTCCTACGAGCAGTACTTC. Translation: CASSPGGASYEQYF.

The chain is built from TRBV28 and TRBJ2-3, with 8 bases lining up with TRBD2. Germline V gene lookup returns CDR1 MDHEN and CDR2 SYDVKM. The CDR3 totals 16 residues. J was trimmed by 2 bases and V by 5 bases; bases with no gene match: 9. In DNA form, the CDR3 reads TGTGCCAGCAGTCCATTAGCGGGAACCCACACAGATACGCAGTATTTT. Its translation is CASSPLAGTHTDTQYF.

In this sample, this clonotype is medium-sized. V usage is TRBV29-1 and J usage is TRBJ1-5; D not certain. The CDR3 spans 12 residues. Germline CDR1 SQVTM, CDR2 ANQGSEA. V lost 5 bases, J lost 10 bases, and 15 bases lay in between. The CDR3 protein is CSVSSEGLPQHF. The CDR3 DNA sequence: TGCAGCGTTTCATCGGAGGGTCTACCCCAGCATTTT.

This chain joins TRBV4-2 and TRBJ2-7; 14 nucleotides agree with TRBD2. CDR3 length equals 14 residues. With 3 bases clipped from V and 12 bases from J, the junction kept 7 bases outside the gene matches. Germline lookup yields CDR1 LGHNA and CDR2 YNFKEQ. The CDR3 protein is CASSQSTSGRAPYF. CDR3 DNA sequence: TGTGCCAGCAGCCAGTCGACTAGCGGGAGGGCCCCGTACTTC.

This clonotype is deemed medium-sized. V usage is TRBV29-1 and J usage is TRBJ1-4; tentatively, D is TRBD1 (5 bases). Germline assignment: CDR1 SQVTM and CDR2 ANQGSEA. The V end was cut by 5 bases, the J end by 7 bases, with 11 bases between. The CDR3 length is 12 residues. CDR3 DNA: TGCAGCGTTCAGGGAGGGACTGAAAAACTGTTTTTT. Its translation is CSVQGGTEKLFF.

By proportion, this clonotype is medium-sized. V usage is TRBV7-6 and J usage is TRBJ1-5; 10 nucleotides agree with TRBD1. The V gene's germline CDR1 is SGHVS and CDR2 FNYEAQ. V lost 7 bases, J lost 5 bases, and 5 bases stayed unmatched. This CDR3 is 14 amino acids long. CDR3 coding DNA: TGTGCCAGCACCGACGGGACAGGGGATCAGCCCCAGCATTTT. Its protein is CASTDGTGDQPQHF.

This clonotype is labeled medium-sized. V gene TRBV6-5 combines with J gene TRBJ1-3, with D unresolved. With 6 bases removed from V and 9 bases from J, the gap between germline ends came to 12 bases. CDR1 and CDR2 from the germline V gene are MNHEY and SVGAGI. The CDR3 loop spans 12 amino acids. This CDR3 reads CASRDGGLTIYF. The CDR3 DNA reads as TGTGCCAGCAGGGATGGCGGGCTCACCATATATTTT.

In the case of this clonotype: One junction end does not reproduce the germline sequence, and a read error may be involved. This rearrangement joins TRBV6-2 or TRBV6-3 to TRBJ2-1; TRBD1 agrees at 9 bases. Looked up from germline, CDR1 is MNHEY and CDR2 is SVGEGT. The CDR3 is 15 amino acids. CDR3: CTSTKGGQGYNEQFF. CDR3 coding DNA: TGTACCAGCACCAAAGGGGGACAGGGCTACAATGAGCAGTTCTTC.

The chain carries TRBV5-1 and TRBJ2-6; no reliable D call. Per the germline V gene, CDR1 is SGHRS and CDR2 is YFSETQ. The CDR3 loop spans 14 amino acids. The V end was cut by 4 bases, the J end by 1 base, with 6 bases between. Here the CDR3 DNA reads TGCGCCAGCAGCCCTCTTTCTGGGGCCAACGTCCTGACTTTC. This encodes CASSPLSGANVLTF. The full variable domain, in which reference TRBV5-1 and TRBJ2-6 provide the parts outside the CDR3, is KAGVTQTPRYLIKTRGQQVTLSCSPISGHRSVSWYQQTPGQGLQFLFEYFSETQRNKGNFPGRFSGRQFSNSRSEMNVSTLELGDSALYLCASSPLSGANVLTFGAGSRLTVL.

As to this clonotype: One end of the junction fails to match germline, which may point to a read error. This rearrangement joins TRBV5-1 to TRBJ2-3, with D possibly matching TRBD1 (6 bases). The CDR3 contains 17 residues. Germline values: CDR1 SGHRS, CDR2 YFSETQ. CDR3 nucleotide sequence: TGCGCCAGCAGCTTGGCCGTCGGGACATCTAGCACAGATACACAGTATTTT. Its translation is CASSLAVGTSSTDTQYF.

This clonotype is classed as medium-sized. The rearrangement uses TRBV7-2 and TRBJ2-4; 9 bases are shared with TRBD1. The CDR3 covers 14 residues. Trimming at V came to 5 bases and at J to 4 bases, leaving 3 bases not matched to a gene. Germline assignment: CDR1 SGHTA and CDR2 FQGNSA. The CDR3 sequence: CASSQTGGKNIQYF. In DNA form, the CDR3 reads TGTGCCAGCAGCCAGACAGGGGGGAAAAACATTCAGTACTTC.

The chain carries TRBV11-1 and TRBJ1-2; D is undetermined. The CDR3 contains 13 residues. Per the germline V gene, CDR1 is SGHAT and CDR2 is FQDESV (reference sequence). With 5 bases removed from V and 6 bases from J, the gap between germline ends came to 13 bases. The CDR3 loop reads CASSPSGSHGYTF. CDR3 DNA: TGTGCCAGCAGCCCATCCGGGAGCCATGGCTACACCTTC.

This clonotype is medium-sized. The chain is built from TRBV5-6 and TRBJ2-3; maybe TRBD2 (6 bases). With 0 bases removed from V and 3 bases from J, the gap between germline ends came to 11 bases. Germline V CDR1 and CDR2: SGHDT, YYEEEE. CDR3 length: 15 amino acids. CDR3 sequence: CASSLEAGITDTQYF. The CDR3 nucleotides are TGTGCCAGCAGCTTGGAGGCGGGAATAACAGATACGCAGTATTTT. The full variable domain, its missing parts supplied by reference TRBV5-6 and TRBJ2-3, is DAGVTQSPTHLIKTRGQQVTLRCSPKSGHDTVSWYQQALGQGPQFIFQYYEEEERQRGNFPDRFSGHQFPNYSSELNVNALLLGDSALYLCASSLEAGITDTQYFGPGTRLTVL.

This clonotype was counted only a few times. The CDR3 nucleotides are TGTGCCAGCAGCTTGACAGGGGGGGGTCCAGATACGCAGTATTTT. Amino acid sequence: CASSLTGGGPDTQYF. This chain uses TRBV7-9 with TRBJ2-3, with 9 nucleotides matching TRBD1. The CDR3 sequence is 15 residues long. CDR1 and CDR2 (germline): SEHNR, FQNEAQ (reference sequence). J was trimmed by 4 bases and V by 3 bases; bases with no gene match: 5. Using reference TRBV7-9 and TRBJ2-3 for the parts outside the CDR3, the full variable domain is DTGVSQNPRHKITKRGQNVTFRCDPISEHNRLYWYRQTLGQGPEFLTYFQNEAQLEKSRLLSDRFSAERPKGSFSTLEIQRTEQGDSAMYLCASSLTGGGPDTQYFGPGTRLTVL.

By proportion, this clonotype is medium-sized (0.01 to 0.1%). The chain carries TRBV28 and TRBJ1-2; 7 bases are a match to TRBD1. The CDR3 is 13 amino acids. V gave up 9 bases and J gave up 4 bases; unmatched junction bases: 8. Per germline, CDR1 MDHEN and CDR2 SYDVKM. Here the CDR3 reads CASSPQGIYGYTF. The DNA of the CDR3 is TGTGCCAGTTCCCCACAGGGGATCTATGGCTACACCTTC.

This clonotype ranks as medium-sized. This chain connects TRBV28 to TRBJ2-5, with D perhaps matching TRBD1 or TRBD2 (6 bases each). The germline V gene encodes CDR1 MDHEN and CDR2 SYDVKM. Trimming removed 5 bases from V and 4 bases from J, with 14 bases in between. This CDR3 is built from 14 residues. CDR3 region: CASSPRGRRETQYF. In nucleotides, the CDR3 is TGTGCCAGCAGTCCTAGGGGGAGGAGAGAGACCCAGTACTTC.

This clonotype has more than one count but fewer than ten. CDR3 nucleotides: TGTGCCACCAGCAGAGTGGGACTAGCGGGAGGGTCGGATACGCAGTATTTT. Its protein product is CATSRVGLAGGSDTQYF. The chain is built from TRBV15 and TRBJ2-3; TRBD2 matches 16 bases. Looked up from germline, CDR1 is LNHNV and CDR2 is YYDKDF (reference sequence). V shed 1 base and J 6 bases; nucleotides not matched to a gene: 4. The CDR3 is 17 amino acids.

The sample holds a few counts of this clonotype. The chain uses TRBV7-6 and TRBJ2-7; 8 bases agree with TRBD2. Germline CDR1 SGHVS, CDR2 FNYEAQ. V gave up 5 bases and J gave up 0 bases; unmatched junction bases: 6. The CDR3 is made up of 15 amino acids. This CDR3 reads CASSQAGAVSYEQYF. CDR3 coding DNA: TGTGCCAGCAGCCAAGCGGGGGCCGTCTCCTACGAGCAGTACTTC.

By sample fraction, this clonotype is medium-sized. J is TRBJ2-1 and V is TRBV5-6; no reliable D call. V was clipped by 4 bases and J by 12 bases, with 17 bases between them. Germline CDR1 reads SGHDT; CDR2 reads YYEEEE. The CDR3 extends over 13 amino acids. In nucleotides, the CDR3 is TGTGCCAGCAGCATAACCCGCCGGGTTGTGCAGTTCTTC. Residues: CASSITRRVVQFF.

Sample share makes this clonotype medium-sized. The CDR3 spells CASSPRDTPGSYEQYF. The CDR3 coding sequence is TGTGCCAGCAGCCCCAGGGACACCCCGGGGTCCTACGAGCAGTACTTC. The chain recombines TRBV7-2 with TRBJ2-7, with D maybe TRBD1 (6 bases). Trimming cost V 5 bases and J 1 base, with 18 bases left between them. The CDR3 totals 16 residues. Looked up from germline, CDR1 is SGHTA and CDR2 is FQGNSA.

This clonotype qualifies as medium-sized. The V and J genes are TRBV20-1 and TRBJ2-3; the D call may be TRBD1 or TRBD2 (5 bases each). The CDR3 contains 15 residues. Germline CDR1 reads DFQATT; CDR2 reads SNEGSKA (reference sequence). The V gene lost 3 bases and the J gene lost 1 base, with 14 bases spanning the gap. CDR3 in DNA: TGCAGTGCTAGGGGGACCCAGGAACGCACAGATACGCAGTATTTT. It is translated as CSARGTQERTDTQYF.